This TCR beta chain was captured in a study of T-cell memory formation after mild COVID-19. This clonotype was detected many times. TCRdb re-derived calls from the 5' RACE reads in MiXCR, one entry per CDR3 protein. Of 400,000 to 500,000 distinct CDR3 sequences listed, around 20% are singletons. The CDR3 extends over 15 amino acids. The germline CDR1 and CDR2 sequences are LGHNA and YNFKEQ. The V gene end was trimmed by 0 bases and the J gene end by 0 bases; junction bases not matched to a gene: 1. This chain links TRBV4-2 with TRBJ2-5; 7 bases align to TRBD2. Sequencing was carried out using PBMCs or a T cell subset sorted from them (not recorded which). This clonotype originated in an adult woman who had mild COVID-19 (a few samples of this study predate the infection). Cell type and time point are not known. The CDR3 spells CASSQERGNQETQYF. CDR3 DNA: TGTGCCAGCAGCCAAGAGCGGGGGAACCAAGAGACCCAGTACTTC.